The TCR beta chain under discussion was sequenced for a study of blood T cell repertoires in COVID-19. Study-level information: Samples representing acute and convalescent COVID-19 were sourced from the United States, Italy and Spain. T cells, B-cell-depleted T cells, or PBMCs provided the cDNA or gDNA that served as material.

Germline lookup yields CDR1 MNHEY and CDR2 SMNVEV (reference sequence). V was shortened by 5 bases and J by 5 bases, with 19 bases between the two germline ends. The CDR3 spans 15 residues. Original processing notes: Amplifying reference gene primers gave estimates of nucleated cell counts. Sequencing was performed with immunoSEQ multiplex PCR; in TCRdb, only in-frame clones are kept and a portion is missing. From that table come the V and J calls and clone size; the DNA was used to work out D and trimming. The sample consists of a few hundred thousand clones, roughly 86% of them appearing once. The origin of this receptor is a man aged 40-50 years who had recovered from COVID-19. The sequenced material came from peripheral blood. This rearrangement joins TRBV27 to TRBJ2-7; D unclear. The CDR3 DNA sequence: TGTGCCAGCAGTACATCCGACACCTTCCGTAACGAGCAGTACTTC. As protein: CASSTSDTFRNEQYF.